Following are 31 T cell receptor beta chains from one sample sequenced in a study of cytomegalovirus exposure and HLA in healthy donors. PCR was performed using 60 Vbeta and 13 Jbeta primers. Produced via immunoSEQ multiplex PCR; TCRdb's table is partial and in-frame only. The sample shows about 240,000 clones, around 81% of them seen only once. The source material was PBMCs. All receptors come from a woman in her sixties in good health and CMV-seropositive.

The chain recombines TRBV7-9 with TRBJ1-2; no firm D call. This CDR3 comprises 13 residues. Deletions cut 5 bases from V and 0 bases from J, with 7 bases between. The germline V gene has CDR1 SEHNR and CDR2 FQNEAQ (reference sequence). The CDR3 protein is CASSPVTNYGYTF. For the CDR3, the DNA is TGTGCCAGCAGCCCGGTCACTAACTATGGCTACACCTTC.

The DNA for the CDR3 is TGTGCCAGCTCACGCAAACAGGGTGACACCGGGGAGCTGTTTTTT. It specifies CASSRKQGDTGELFF. J is TRBJ2-2 and V is TRBV18, with D possibly being TRBD1 (6 bases). In germline, CDR1 is KGHSH, CDR2 LQKENI. CDR3 length: 15 residues. V was clipped by 4 bases and J by 3 bases, with 12 bases between them.

This clone was recorded a few times. The CDR3 DNA is TGTGCCACCAGCCCTCCGGGAGGGATTACTAACAATGAGCAGTTCTTC. Its translation: CATSPPGGITNNEQFF. V usage is TRBV15 and J usage is TRBJ2-1; 8 bases map to TRBD2. Germline CDR1 reads LNHNV; CDR2 reads YYDKDF (reference sequence). This CDR3 region has 16 residues. The ends lost 5 bases at V and 5 bases at J; junction bases unmatched: 11.

V is TRBV10-2 and J is TRBJ2-7; possibly TRBD1 for D (5 bases). CDR3 size: 12 residues. The V gene lost 4 bases and the J gene lost 3 bases, with 7 bases spanning the gap. Germline CDR1 is WSHSY and CDR2 is SAAADI. The DNA for the CDR3 is TGCGCCAGCAGTGGGGGCGACTACGAGCAGTACTTC. Protein sequence: CASSGGDYEQYF.

The table lists this clone with a few counts. V and J are TRBV10-1 and TRBJ2-1, with a weak D call TRBD1 (6 bases). The CDR3 has 15 residues. Germline values: CDR1 WNHNN, CDR2 SYGVQD (reference sequence). V lost 4 bases, J lost 1 base, and 11 bases lay in between. This CDR3 is CASSGTASSYNEQFF. The CDR3 nucleotides read TGCGCCAGCAGTGGGACAGCGTCTTCCTACAATGAGCAGTTCTTC.

V is TRBV27 and J is TRBJ2-3; D is perhaps TRBD1 (5 bases). V was clipped by 1 base and J by 2 bases, with 13 bases between them. This CDR3 region has 16 residues. Germline values: CDR1 MNHEY, CDR2 SMNVEV (reference sequence). The CDR3 spells CASSLFQGYITDTQYF. CDR3 nucleotides: TGTGCCAGCAGTTTATTCCAGGGATATATCACAGATACGCAGTATTTT.

This chain joins TRBV5-1 and TRBJ2-7, with TRBD2 as a possible D gene (5 bases). CDR3 length equals 14 residues. The germline V and J ends were trimmed by 1 base and 7 bases, with 15 bases remaining between them. Germline CDR1 reads SGHRS; CDR2 reads YFSETQ. As DNA, the CDR3 is TGCGCCAGCAGCTTGTTGACGAGGGTCGGAGAGCAGTACTTC. Its translation: CASSLLTRVGEQYF.

This clone turned up a few times. The J gene is TRBJ2-3, the V gene TRBV4-1, with D perhaps TRBD2 (6 bases). Per germline, CDR1 MGHRA and CDR2 YSYEKL. V shed 2 bases and J shed 8 bases, with 14 bases lying between them. The CDR3 consists of 14 residues. As DNA, the CDR3 is TGCGCCAGCAGCCAACTCCTCGGAGGGCGTACGCAGTATTTT. This sequence encodes CASSQLLGGRTQYF.

This clone was counted between two and nine times. The CDR3: CSAGTPQATGELFF. CDR3 DNA: TGCAGCGCCGGGACTCCTCAAGCCACCGGGGAGCTGTTTTTT. V is TRBV29-1 and J is TRBJ2-2; tentative D call: TRBD2 (6 bases). The CDR3 loop spans 14 amino acids. Germline CDR1 and CDR2: SQVTM and ANQGSEA. Trimming left V 7 bases short and J 4 bases short, with 16 bases between.

The genes are TRBV28 and TRBJ1-1, with 7 bases matching TRBD1. The CDR3 contains 15 residues. The J segment lost 5 bases and the V segment lost 11 bases, leaving 17 bases of the junction unmatched. The germline V gene has CDR1 MDHEN and CDR2 SYDVKM. The CDR3 sequence: CASQEAGGINTEAFF. DNA of the CDR3: TGTGCCTCACAGGAAGCAGGGGGGATAAATACTGAAGCTTTCTTT. The variable domain in full, with the rest retrieved from reference TRBV28 and TRBJ1-1, is DVKVTQSSRYLVKRTGEKVFLECVQDMDHENMFWYRQDPGLGLRLIYFSYDVKMKEKGDIPEGYSVSREKKERFSLILESASTNQTSMYLCASQEAGGINTEAFFGQGTRLTVV.

The rearrangement joins TRBV5-1 to TRBJ2-5; TRBD1 matches 8 bases. The germline V gene has CDR1 SGHRS and CDR2 YFSETQ. This CDR3 contains 15 residues. V dropped 4 bases and J dropped 5; count of bases not matched to a gene: 10. The CDR3: CASSPGQGRRETQYF. The CDR3 DNA reads TGCGCCAGCAGCCCTGGACAGGGTAGGAGGGAGACCCAGTACTTC.

Of note for this clone: Relative to the germline gene, one junction end is altered; a read error may explain this. The rearrangement joins TRBV28 to TRBJ2-6, with D perhaps TRBD1 (5 bases). The CDR3 sequence is 13 residues long. Germline V gives CDR1 MDHEN, CDR2 SYDVKM. The CDR3 protein is CASTGPGANVLIF. The CDR3 DNA reads TGTGCCAGCACAGGACCTGGGGCCAACGTCCTGATTTTC.

The V call is TRBV28, the J call TRBJ2-5; the match to TRBD2 covers 7 bases. V gave up 7 bases and J gave up 0 bases; unmatched junction bases: 11. Germline V lookup: CDR1 MDHEN, CDR2 SYDVKM. The CDR3 spans 16 residues. CDR3 sequence (DNA): TGTGCCAGCACCTTGGGAGGGCGTCCCCACCAAGAGACCCAGTACTTC. Amino acids: CASTLGGRPHQETQYF.

V and J are TRBV10-2 and TRBJ2-7; D not certain. This CDR3 spans 15 amino acids. Germline V gene sequence: CDR1 WSHSY, CDR2 SAAADI. Deletions cut 2 bases from V and 1 base from J, with 12 bases between. CDR3 sequence reads: CASSEVGGFSYEQYF. The CDR3 bases are TGCGCCAGCAGTGAGGTAGGCGGCTTTTCCTACGAGCAGTACTTC.

The chain couples TRBV9 to TRBJ2-5; D uncertain. The germline V gene has CDR1 SGDLS and CDR2 YYNGEE. The length of the CDR3 is 14 residues. The germline V and J ends were trimmed by 4 bases and 1 base, with 11 bases remaining between them. The CDR3 spells CASSPSSAQETQYF. The DNA for the CDR3 is TGTGCCAGCAGCCCGAGTTCCGCCCAAGAGACCCAGTACTTC.

This clone was picked up one time. The CDR3 protein is CASSLTGVATNEKLFF. The CDR3 DNA reads as TGTGCCAGCAGTCTGACAGGGGTTGCAACTAATGAAAAACTGTTTTTT. The chain has TRBV2 and TRBJ1-4; 8 bases fit TRBD1. Germline V gene data show CDR1 as SNHLY and CDR2 as FYNNEI. CDR3 length equals 16 residues. J gave up 0 bases and V 5 bases, and 5 bases lay outside the gene matches.

This chain connects TRBV7-9 to TRBJ1-1, with 7 bases fitting TRBD1. Germline V CDR1 and CDR2: SEHNR, FQNEAQ (reference sequence). The CDR3 spans 16 residues. J lost 0 bases, V lost 3 bases, and 7 bases had no gene match. In DNA form, the CDR3 reads TGTGCCAGCAGCTTGGGCTTAGGACAGGTGAACACTGAAGCTTTCTTT. It specifies CASSLGLGQVNTEAFF.

V is TRBV20-1 and J is TRBJ1-2; D gene ambiguous. V was cut by 5 bases and J by 8 bases, with 12 bases left in between. Germline-derived CDR1 and CDR2 are DFQATT and SNEGSKA (reference sequence). The CDR3 loop spans 11 amino acids. The CDR3 loop reads CSAQKGVGYTF. In DNA, the CDR3 is TGCAGTGCTCAAAAGGGAGTCGGCTACACCTTC.

This chain joins TRBV15 and TRBJ2-7; 7 nucleotides match TRBD2. V was clipped by 0 bases and J by 7 bases; unmatched bases: 3. Germline values: CDR1 LNHNV, CDR2 YYDKDF (reference sequence). The CDR3 is made up of 13 amino acids. CDR3 DNA: TGTGCCACCAGCAGAGATGGGAGGGGTGAGCAGTACTTC. Translating gives CATSRDGRGEQYF. The full variable domain, rest sourced from reference TRBV15 and TRBJ2-7, is DAMVIQNPRYQVTQFGKPVTLSCSQTLNHNVMYWYQQKSSQAPKLLFHYYDKDFNNEADTPDNFQSRRPNTSFCFLDIRSPGLGDTAMYLCATSRDGRGEQYFGPGTRLTVT.

This clone was seen a single time. The V gene is TRBV7-2, the J gene TRBJ2-7, with 8 bases lining up with TRBD2. V lost 5 bases to trimming and J lost 4 bases; unmatched junction nucleotides: 7. The germline V gene has CDR1 SGHTA and CDR2 FQGNSA. CDR3 length: 14 residues. CDR3: CASSPQGGGYEQYF. DNA for the CDR3: TGTGCCAGCAGCCCCCAGGGCGGGGGGTACGAGCAGTACTTC. The entire variable domain, with the rest obtained from reference TRBV7-2 and TRBJ2-7, is as follows: GAGVSQSPSNKVTEKGKDVELRCDPISGHTALYWYRQSLGQGLEFLIYFQGNSAPDKSGLPSDRFSAERTGGSVSTLTIQRTQQEDSAVYLCASSPQGGGYEQYFGPGTRLTVT.

The genes are TRBV7-2 and TRBJ1-3; tentatively, D is TRBD1 (6 bases). The CDR3 has 15 residues. V lost 3 bases and J 3 bases, leaving 12 bases between the germline ends. The germline gives CDR1 SGHTA, CDR2 FQGNSA. The CDR3 protein is CASSLQQGRGNTIYF. The CDR3 DNA is TGTGCCAGCAGCTTGCAACAGGGCCGTGGAAACACCATATATTTT.

The CDR3 sequence is CASSLDPVETGAQHF. The CDR3, as DNA: TGTGCCAGCAGCCTAGACCCCGTCGAAACGGGAGCCCAGCATTTT. The V and J genes are TRBV5-4 and TRBJ1-5; D gene ambiguous. With 4 bases removed from V and 11 bases from J, the gap between germline ends came to 22 bases. This CDR3 has 15 residues. The germline V gene has CDR1 SGHNT and CDR2 YYREEE (reference sequence).

This clone was seen only a few times. The rearrangement uses TRBV28 and TRBJ1-2, with no clear D. CDR3 length: 11 amino acids. V lost 7 bases and J lost 8, with 11 bases in between. Germline V gene lookup returns CDR1 MDHEN and CDR2 SYDVKM. CDR3 coding DNA: TGTGCCAGCACCTCGGGAGGAGGCTACACCTTC. Translating gives CASTSGGGYTF.

V gene TRBV21-1 combines with J gene TRBJ2-7; TRBD1, the D gene given by the table, was not confirmed from the DNA. TRBV21-1 counts as a pseudogene. The CDR3 extends over 18 amino acids. The CDR3: CASNLDRGKILLRDEQYF. CDR3 nucleotide sequence: TGTGCCAGCAACTTGGACAGGGGAAAGATCCTACTTCGGGACGAGCAGTACTTC.

This sequence joins TRBV7-9 and TRBJ2-1, with 8 bases that match TRBD2. Germline V gene lookup returns CDR1 SEHNR and CDR2 FQNEAQ (reference sequence). V was clipped by 4 bases and J by 6 bases; unmatched bases: 11. The CDR3 has 16 residues. CDR3 nucleotides: TGTGCCAGCAGCTATGATAGCGGGATGGGAAGCAATGAGCAGTTCTTC. Translating it yields CASSYDSGMGSNEQFF.

The rearrangement uses TRBV7-9 and TRBJ2-7; 13 nucleotides match TRBD2. Germline V CDR1 and CDR2: SEHNR, FQNEAQ (reference sequence). The V and J ends lost 2 bases and 5 bases, in that order; junction bases with no gene match: 12. This CDR3 is 18 amino acids long. CDR3 coding DNA: TGTGCCAGCAGCTTATTGACCCCTCGGACTAGCGGGAGCCACGAGCAGTACTTC. It yields the protein CASSLLTPRTSGSHEQYF.

This chain uses TRBV2 with TRBJ2-1; 16 bases fit TRBD2. The V gene end was trimmed by 9 bases and the J gene end by 10 bases; junction bases not matched to a gene: 15. The CDR3 has 17 amino acids. Germline CDR1 and CDR2: SNHLY and FYNNEI. CDR3 protein: CARGTSGRARRGAEQFF. The CDR3 DNA reads as TGTGCCAGGGGGACTAGCGGGAGGGCCAGGAGGGGCGCGGAGCAGTTCTTC.

The CDR3 DNA reads as TGCAGCGTTGACCCGGGACAGGGGTACGAGCAGTACTTC. This encodes CSVDPGQGYEQYF. The chain combines TRBV29-1 with TRBJ2-7; 10 nucleotides agree with TRBD1. V shed 3 bases and J 4 bases; nucleotides not matched to a gene: 3. CDR1 and CDR2 (germline): SQVTM, ANQGSEA. This CDR3 has 13 residues.

This chain joins TRBV27 and TRBJ2-7, with TRBD2 matching over 9 bases. Trimming took 4 bases from V and 2 from J; bases not matched to a gene: 3. The CDR3 consists of 14 residues. The germline gives CDR1 MNHEY, CDR2 SMNVEV (reference sequence). CDR3 nucleotide sequence: TGTGCCAGCAGTTCAGCGGGAGGTACCTACGAGCAGTACTTC. The encoded protein is CASSSAGGTYEQYF.

The chain employs TRBV18 and TRBJ2-1; D is uncertain. The CDR3 runs to 14 residues. Deletions cut 3 bases from V and 9 bases from J, with 15 bases between. The germline V gene encodes CDR1 KGHSH and CDR2 LQKENI. CDR3 residues: CASSPAETPAEQFF. The CDR3, as DNA: TGTGCCAGCTCACCCGCGGAAACCCCAGCTGAGCAGTTCTTC.

The rearrangement uses TRBV19 and TRBJ1-2; tentative D call: TRBD1 (6 bases). Trimming removed 3 bases at V and 4 bases at J, with 12 bases between. CDR3 length equals 14 residues. Germline V gives CDR1 LNHDA, CDR2 SQIVND (reference sequence). The CDR3 reads CASSIPGHLYGYTF. The CDR3 coding sequence is TGTGCCAGTAGTATCCCGGGACACCTCTATGGCTACACCTTC.